A single sample is the source of the 6 T cell receptor beta chains below, sequenced in a study of T cells after yellow fever vaccination. TCRdb re-derived calls from the 5' RACE reads in MiXCR, one entry per CDR3 protein. The table lists approximately 550,000 distinct CDR3 sequences, approximately 15% of them singletons. This sample comprised PBMCs, obtained on the day of the yellow fever booster vaccination. These receptors were taken from a man aged 30 to 39 who received the YFV17D yellow fever vaccine.

This clonotype was seen a few times. The chain has TRBV25-1 and TRBJ2-7, with D possibly being TRBD1 or TRBD2 (5 bases each). CDR3 length: 15 residues. In germline, CDR1 is MGHDK, CDR2 SYGVNS. V gave up 3 bases and J gave up 7 bases, with 19 bases separating them. The CDR3 here is CASSDSGPATWEQYF. The CDR3 DNA reads TGTGCCAGCAGTGATTCGGGACCGGCGACGTGGGAGCAGTACTTC.

The DNA of the CDR3 is TGTGCCAGCAGCCAAGACGGGGGTAGGGGGAACACTGAAGCTTTCTTT. Protein: CASSQDGGRGNTEAFF. The chain joins TRBV4-2 to TRBJ1-1; a weak D match, TRBD1 (5 bases). The ends were cut back, 0 bases at V and 1 base at J, with 12 bases in the middle. This CDR3 comprises 16 residues. From germline, CDR1 is LGHNA and CDR2 YNFKEQ.

This clonotype has ten or more counts. The chain recombines TRBV5-1 with TRBJ2-7; D gene unclear. V lost 5 bases and J 1 base, leaving 7 bases between the germline ends. The germline V gene has CDR1 SGHRS and CDR2 YFSETQ. CDR3 length equals 12 residues. CDR3 loop: CASSGVSYEQYF. CDR3 in DNA: TGCGCCAGCAGTGGGGTATCCTACGAGCAGTACTTC.

This clonotype has a count of ten or more. This chain links TRBV12-3 or TRBV12-4 with TRBJ2-5; a weak D match, TRBD2 (6 bases). The CDR3 is made up of 15 amino acids. V lost 2 bases and J lost 5, with 15 bases in between. CDR3 nucleotide sequence: TGTGCCAGCAGTTTATCACTAGCCCAAGGGGAGACCCAGTACTTC. Its protein product is CASSLSLAQGETQYF.

This clonotype has more than one count but fewer than ten. The rearrangement links TRBV6-5 to TRBJ2-5, with TRBD1 matching over 8 bases. Germline CDR1 reads MNHEY; CDR2 reads SVGAGI. This CDR3 contains 15 residues. J was trimmed by 5 bases and V by 3 bases; bases with no gene match: 8. Written as DNA, the CDR3 is TGTGCCAGCAGTTATCGCCCGGACAGGGCGGAGACCCAGTACTTC. As protein: CASSYRPDRAETQYF.

DNA of the CDR3: TGTGCCAGCACGTCGATGACAGGGCTCGGCAATCAGCCCCAGCATTTT. The encoded protein is CASTSMTGLGNQPQHF. The chain is built from TRBV27 and TRBJ1-5, with 7 bases fitting TRBD1. Germline V gene data show CDR1 as MNHEY and CDR2 as SMNVEV (reference sequence). V was clipped by 7 bases and J by 2 bases; unmatched bases: 11. The CDR3 is made up of 16 amino acids.